A single T cell receptor beta chain is shown here with its context. This sample was included in a study of blood T cell repertoires in COVID-19. Assay: immunoSEQ multiplex PCR; the TCRdb copy retains only in-frame clones and omits some. The sample shows 100,000 to 150,000 clones, roughly 80% of them seen only once. The CDR3 covers 13 residues. V was clipped by 7 bases and J by 8 bases; unmatched bases: 10. Germline V gives CDR1 SGDLS, CDR2 YYNGEE. The chain has TRBV9 and TRBJ2-5; 8 nucleotides agree with TRBD2. The TCR sequence derives from a woman aged 55-70 years with acute or convalescent COVID-19. Sequencing was performed on peripheral blood. DNA for the CDR3: TGTGCCAGCGCCCCGGGGGGGGCGGGTACCCAGTACTTC. Translating gives CASAPGGAGTQYF.